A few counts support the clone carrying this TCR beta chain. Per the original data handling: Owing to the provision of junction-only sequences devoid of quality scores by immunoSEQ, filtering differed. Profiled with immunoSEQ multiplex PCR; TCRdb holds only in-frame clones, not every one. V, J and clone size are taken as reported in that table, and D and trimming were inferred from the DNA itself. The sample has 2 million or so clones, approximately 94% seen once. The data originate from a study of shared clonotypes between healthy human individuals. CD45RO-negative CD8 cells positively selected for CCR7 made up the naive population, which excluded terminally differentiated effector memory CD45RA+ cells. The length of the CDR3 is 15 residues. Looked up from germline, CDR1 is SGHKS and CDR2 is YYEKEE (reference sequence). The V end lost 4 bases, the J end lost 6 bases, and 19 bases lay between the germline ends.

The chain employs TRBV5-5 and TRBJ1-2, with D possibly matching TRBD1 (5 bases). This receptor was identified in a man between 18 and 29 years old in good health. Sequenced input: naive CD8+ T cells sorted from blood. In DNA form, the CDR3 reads TGTGCCAGCAGCCATGAGGGCCAGGGAGAGCATGGCTACACCTTC. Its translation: CASSHEGQGEHGYTF.